This T cell receptor beta chain was identified in a study of vaccination and CD4 T cells after COVID-19 (dated 2022 in TCRdb). General notes on the study: SARS-CoV-2 positivity had been established in the convalescent patients by nasal swab PCR, and mild disease was recorded in roughly 9 of these patients and severe disease in one. Six males and four females were included in the convalescent cohort, with two Hispanic individuals, seven Caucasians, two Asians and one multiracial person represented. Two doses of either the Pfizer-BioNTech BNT162b2 vaccine (n=8) or the Moderna mRNA-1273 vaccine (n=2) were administered to participants. Post-COVID blood samples from convalescent patients were collected a median of approximately 100 days after diagnosis, with a range of 35 to 161 days. Post-vaccine blood samples were obtained a median of approximately 74 days after the second vaccine dose, with a range of about 14 to 250 days. The cultures were stimulated with overlapping spike peptide pools from SARS-CoV-2 and from the common cold coronaviruses HCoV-NL63, HCoV-OC43 and HCoV-229E. Control cultures received a CEFX viral epitope pool as the positive control, an HIV-1 Nef peptide pool as the negative control, or no peptide. In around 10 COVID-19 convalescent patients and a few infection-naive healthy vaccine recipients, researchers compared the spike-specific CD4+ TCR repertoire from before mRNA vaccination with the repertoire from after. The investigation overall reported the following: Of the vaccine-specific clones found in convalescent patients, nearly all (304 of 307) were mono-reactive for SARS-CoV-2 spike instead of being cross-reactive with common cold coronaviruses. The study included relatively few convalescent patients and did not analyze early timepoints after natural infection. Among the post-vaccine SARS-CoV-2-reactive clones in convalescent patients, a median 86.3% showed up only after vaccination, which suggests vaccine-specific priming. The median number of SARS-CoV-2-reactive clonotypes rose from 20 to 25 after infection to some 40 after vaccination, but the change was not significant.

Here V drops 6 bases and J drops 5 bases, and the junction holds 4 bases not matched to any gene. As encoded in the germline V gene (reference sequence), CDR1 is DFQATT while CDR2 is SNEGSKA. Inclusive of the bounding cysteine and phenylalanine, the CDR3 is 14 residues long. Of the read, only the CDR3 DNA is kept; its 42 bases are in frame from base 1. Preparation of the library involved PCR. At the Johns Hopkins FTIC core, DNA from the cultured CD4+ T cells underwent TCR sequencing with the Oncomine TCR Beta short-read assay. Genomic DNA was extracted from the cultured CD4+ T cells with the QIAamp micro DNA kit. The Oncomine TCR Beta libraries from cultured CD4+ T cells were pooled using unique dual indexes and then sequenced on an Illumina iSeq 100. Under the source paper's analysis protocol: Non-productive sequences were filtered out, and CDR3s that did not start with C, did not end with F or W, or were shorter than 7 amino acids were discarded. Antigen-specific clonotypes were identified with the MANAFEST web application by comparing peptide-stimulated wells with reference and other culture wells. Positive clones required FDR below 0.05, an odds ratio above 5, and productive frequency above 0.1% in at least two of three replicate wells. Clonotypes that were significantly expanded in both SARS-CoV-2 spike wells and at least one common cold coronavirus spike condition were defined as cross-reactive. Similarity between CDR3 sequences was evaluated in R version 3.6.1 using Levenshtein distances (stringdist) and unrooted phylogenetic trees (ape). TCRdb reprocessing: public reads trimmed at Q25 with fastp, clones called with MiXCR, in-frame beta chains kept. Rows matching on CDR3 protein sequence are summarized as one entry with the most common DNA and genes. The V and J calls shown here were made by TCRdb, not taken from the authors' results. The sample table lists approximately 9,500 distinct CDR3 sequences, about 61% of them with a count of one. Together, the top ten hold roughly a quarter of the sample.

This sample's treatment or condition label indicates: approximately 9-day PBMC culture with coronavirus spike peptide pools or control peptides (ViraFEST assay). The study used the ViraFEST assay, which expanded antigen-specific T cells with peptide pools and then identified expanded clonotypes by TCR sequencing. Positive SARS-CoV-2 PCR tests in the convalescent patients dated from March to December 2020, before Alpha, Beta and Delta variants emerged in the United States. Around 2 million PBMCs per well were cultured in IMDM with 5% human AB serum and 7.5 to 10 IU/ml IL-2, plus 10 ug/ml peptide pools. Half of the culture medium was replaced with fresh IL-2-containing medium on days 3 and 7. After roughly 9 days of culture, CD4+ T cells were isolated by negative selection with the EasySep CD4+ T cell isolation kit. Ficoll-Paque Plus gradient centrifugation was used to isolate PBMCs from whole blood, and the isolated PBMCs were then either used fresh or cryopreserved at -140C. Each culture condition was generally run in triplicate wells.

Comment on this clonotype: Its antigen target is currently unknown. One base away there is no much larger clone; base qualities are not given.

This chain joins TRBV20-1 to TRBJ2-1, and 13 junction bases match TRBD2. This receptor was taken from a human donor who had recovered from COVID-19. The sample taken for sequencing was CD4+ T cells from blood, cultured in vitro. At the DNA level, the sequence is TGCAGTGCACCCGGGACTAGCGGGAACAATGAGCAGTTCTTC. This encodes CSAPGTSGNNEQFF.